This T cell receptor (beta chain) was sequenced during a study of T cell responses to AZD1222 COVID-19 vaccine. Sequenced by immunoSEQ multiplex PCR; TCRdb stores in-frame clones only, minus some. The sample includes about 88,000 clones, 90% of them seen just once. Concerning this clone itself: The target antigen is unknown.

Overall study findings and caveats: Baseline seropositives among AZD1222 recipients totaled only 5 to 7. Increased Spike-specific TCR breadth and depth were observed after two AZD1222 doses.

The receptor's source is an adult who received the AZD1222 COVID-19 vaccine. The starting material was peripheral blood, obtained 28 days after the second AZD1222 dose.

The CDR3 nucleotides are TGTGCCAGCTCACCGGACCAAGATGCGAATTCACCCCTCCACTTT. Translation: CASSPDQDANSPLHF. The V call is TRBV18, the J call TRBJ1-6; D gene ambiguous. There are 15 residues in the CDR3. V lost 3 bases and J lost 7, with 13 bases in between. Per germline, CDR1 KGHSH and CDR2 LQKENI.